This TCR beta chain was found in a study of CD8 T cells in Susac syndrome. cDNA came from roughly 0.53 to 1 ug RNA primed by random hexamers. A multiplex approach, immunoSEQ multiplex PCR, amplified TCR beta CDR3 across 54 Vbeta and 13 Jbeta. TCRdb processed the immunoSEQ multiplex PCR reads anew with MiXCR; each CDR3 protein has one entry. Here the sample spans approximately 220,000 distinct CDR3 sequences, 85% to 95% being singletons. The sequenced material came from CD4+ T cells from PBMCs. This sequence was found in a human donor with multiple sclerosis.

CDR3 coding DNA: TGTGCCAGCAGCCTCAGGGATGGAACAGATACGCAGTATTTT. Translated, it gives CASSLRDGTDTQYF. The rearrangement uses TRBV7-9 and TRBJ2-3, with D possibly TRBD1 on 5 matching bases. Looked up from germline, CDR1 is SEHNR and CDR2 is FQNEAQ (reference sequence). V gave up 5 bases and J gave up 3 bases, with 12 bases separating them. The length of the CDR3 is 14 residues. The full variable domain, with the rest looked up from reference TRBV7-9 and TRBJ2-3, is DTGVSQNPRHKITKRGQNVTFRCDPISEHNRLYWYRQTLGQGPEFLTYFQNEAQLEKSRLLSDRFSAERPKGSFSTLEIQRTEQGDSAMYLCASSLRDGTDTQYFGPGTRLTVL.